This TCR beta chain was sequenced for a study of shared clonotypes between healthy human individuals. This clone was seen a handful of times. The assay was run at deep level. Ten immunoSEQ deep assay plates served to sequence unsorted PBMC DNA. The data were produced by immunoSEQ multiplex PCR, yet TCRdb's version contains in-frame clones alone and is incomplete. Counted here are 400,000 to 600,000 clones, 75% to 80% occurring once; the ten biggest clones make up under 15%. Donors included only healthy HIV-negative adults lacking recent acute infections or vaccinations. The clonotype comes from a middle-aged woman in good health. Some clones in this sample may be carry-over from other donors' samples. Specimen: PBMCs.

The CDR3 region has the DNA TGCGCCAGCAGCTTGGCCGCTAGCGGGTCCTCCTGGTACTTC. This encodes CASSLAASGSSWYF. The chain is built from TRBV5-1 and TRBJ2-7; 8 bases fit TRBD2. Trimming took 0 bases from V and 12 from J; bases not matched to a gene: 11. The CDR3 is made up of 14 amino acids. The germline V gene has CDR1 SGHRS and CDR2 YFSETQ.